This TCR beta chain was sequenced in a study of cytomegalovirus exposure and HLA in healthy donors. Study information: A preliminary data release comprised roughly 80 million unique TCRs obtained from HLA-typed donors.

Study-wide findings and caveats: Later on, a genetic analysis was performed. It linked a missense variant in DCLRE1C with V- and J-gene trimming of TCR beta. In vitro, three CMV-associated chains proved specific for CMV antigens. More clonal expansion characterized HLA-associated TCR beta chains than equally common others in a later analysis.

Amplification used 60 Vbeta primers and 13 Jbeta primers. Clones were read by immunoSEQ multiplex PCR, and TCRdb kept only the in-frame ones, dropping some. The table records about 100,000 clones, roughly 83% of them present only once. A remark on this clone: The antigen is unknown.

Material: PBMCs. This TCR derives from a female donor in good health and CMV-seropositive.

The CDR3, as DNA: TGTGCCAGTAGTATAGGACACAACACAGATACGCAGTATTTT. This gives the protein CASSIGHNTDTQYF. V and J are TRBV19 and TRBJ2-3; D remains ambiguous. Germline assignment: CDR1 LNHDA and CDR2 SQIVND (reference sequence). This CDR3 region has 14 residues. V was pared by 1 base and J by 2 bases, with 7 bases between.